One T cell receptor beta chain is described in this entry. As yet, its antigen is unknown. TCRdb re-called the reads with MiXCR, one entry per CDR3 protein. Among roughly 87,000 distinct CDR3 sequences listed, about 29% were seen once. This sample stems from a study of T cell repertoires in cytomegalovirus infection. Germline CDR1 is MNHEY and CDR2 is SMNVEV (reference sequence). The CDR3 is 15 residues long. V dropped 10 bases and J dropped 0 bases, with 18 bases sitting between them. This chain joins TRBV27 and TRBJ1-2; D is perhaps TRBD1 (5 bases). The sequence was obtained from a human donor in good health (CMV status not recorded). Some clones in this sample may be carry-over from other donors' samples. The sample in question was CD8+ T cells from cultured PBMCs, obtained from culture after CMV antigen stimulation. In nucleotides, the CDR3 is TGTGCCACGAAGGGGAGGGGTTATACTAACTATGGCTACACCTTC. Translation gives CATKGRGYTNYGYTF.